This T cell receptor beta chain was found in a study of T cell responses to AZD1222 COVID-19 vaccine. About this clone itself: Its antigen is not known.

TCRdb's copy holds only in-frame clones and misses some; the assay was immunoSEQ multiplex PCR. Of approximately 65,000 clones listed, over 60% were seen once; the top ten hold about 12%. The CDR3 is made up of 15 amino acids. CDR1 SGHTA and CDR2 FQGNSA come from the germline V gene. V shed 4 bases and J 0 bases; nucleotides not matched to a gene: 5. General observations from the study: Donors skewed white British and female; clonal diversity was possibly underestimated. Spike-specific TCR breadth and depth went up after people got two AZD1222 doses.

The chain uses TRBV7-2 and TRBJ1-1; 7 nucleotides line up with TRBD1. This sequence was found in an adult in good health. The input for sequencing was peripheral blood, taken on day 0 of AZD1222 vaccination. The DNA of the CDR3 is TGTGCCAGCAGCTGGGACAGACGATTGAACACTGAAGCTTTCTTT. Amino acids: CASSWDRRLNTEAFF.